The 25 T cell receptor beta chains below were found in one sample sequenced in a study of cytomegalovirus exposure and HLA in healthy donors. PCR amplification relied on 60 Vbeta primers (plus 13 Jbeta primers). Libraries were prepared by immunoSEQ multiplex PCR; TCRdb keeps only in-frame clonotypes and omits some of them. There are 150,000 to 200,000 clones in the sample; roughly 82% occur only once, and 1.5% lies in the top ten. Specimen: PBMCs. Every receptor here comes from a man between 35 and 55 years old in good health and CMV-seronegative.

Only a few counts were recorded for this clone. V gene TRBV7-2 combines with J gene TRBJ2-7; 7 bases are a match to TRBD1. Looked up from germline, CDR1 is SGHTA and CDR2 is FQGNSA. This CDR3 region has 15 residues. Unmatched junction bases numbered 10, after V lost 2 bases and J lost 6 bases. CDR3 bases: TGTGCCAGCAGCTTACGACCGGGACAGTCCCCCGAGCAGTACTTC. This encodes CASSLRPGQSPEQYF.

This clone was seen a few times. The rearrangement links TRBV28 to TRBJ2-7; tentative D call: TRBD1 (7 bases). Germline CDR1 is MDHEN and CDR2 is SYDVKM. Between the trimmed V and J ends, which lost 4 bases and 2 bases, there was a span of 15 bases. The CDR3 runs to 15 residues. The CDR3: CASSSGGTDAYEQYF. CDR3 bases: TGTGCCAGCAGTTCAGGCGGGACAGACGCCTACGAGCAGTACTTC. Full variable domain (outside the CDR3, taken from reference TRBV28 and TRBJ2-7): DVKVTQSSRYLVKRTGEKVFLECVQDMDHENMFWYRQDPGLGLRLIYFSYDVKMKEKGDIPEGYSVSREKKERFSLILESASTNQTSMYLCASSSGGTDAYEQYFGPGTRLTVT.

As DNA, the CDR3 is TGTGCCAGCAGTTCATCCTACTCCTATGGCTACACCTTC. Translation: CASSSSYSYGYTF. The V and J genes are TRBV28 and TRBJ1-2, with D unclear. V dropped 4 bases and J dropped 4 bases, with 10 bases sitting between them. The CDR3 contains 13 residues. Germline CDR1 MDHEN, CDR2 SYDVKM.

The chain carries TRBV6-1 and TRBJ1-2; TRBD1 aligns across 8 bases. Germline CDR1 is MNHNS and CDR2 is SASEGT. V lost 7 bases and J lost 8; bases outside the gene matches: 15. The CDR3 covers 15 residues. This CDR3 is CASMSGAGGAQGYTF. CDR3 sequence (DNA): TGTGCCAGCATGTCGGGGGCAGGGGGCGCCCAGGGCTACACCTTC.

The chain recombines TRBV9 with TRBJ2-7; 8 nucleotides align to TRBD2. CDR3 size: 15 residues. J lost 4 bases, V lost 3 bases, and 9 bases had no gene match. From germline, CDR1 is SGDLS and CDR2 YYNGEE. The CDR3 loop reads CASSATGGGGYEQYF. The DNA for the CDR3 is TGTGCCAGCAGCGCAACCGGGGGGGGCGGTTACGAGCAGTACTTC.

The rearrangement links TRBV5-8 to TRBJ2-7; D ambiguous. The germline V gene has CDR1 SGHTS and CDR2 YDEGEE. This CDR3 has 13 amino acids. Trimming took 1 base from V and 0 from J, leaving 5 bases between them. In DNA, the CDR3 is TGTGCCAGCAGCTTGACTGGCTCCTACGAGCAGTACTTC. As protein: CASSLTGSYEQYF.

The chain is built from TRBV19 and TRBJ2-6; TRBD2 matches 8 bases. The CDR3 has 15 amino acids. The V segment lost 7 bases and the J segment 0 bases; nucleotides outside the gene matches: 2. Germline CDR1 is LNHDA and CDR2 is SQIVND (reference sequence). The CDR3 DNA reads TGTGCCAGTAACGGGGGGGACTCTGGGGCCAACGTCCTGACTTTC. This sequence encodes CASNGGDSGANVLTF.

The rearrangement joins TRBV29-1 to TRBJ1-5; 8 nucleotides agree with TRBD1. V was pared by 6 bases and J by 0 bases, with 19 bases of the junction left unmatched. Germline CDR1 reads SQVTM; CDR2 reads ANQGSEA. The CDR3 contains 19 residues. In nucleotides, the CDR3 is TGCAGCGTGGTGTTTCCCTTTACAGGGGGAGGCTATAGCAATCAGCCCCAGCATTTT. This codes for CSVVFPFTGGGYSNQPQHF.

The rearrangement links TRBV30 to TRBJ2-1; D remains ambiguous. CDR3 length: 13 amino acids. The V gene's germline CDR1 is GTSNPN and CDR2 SVGIG (reference sequence). V was cut by 8 bases and J by 0 bases, with 11 bases left in between. CDR3 region: CARSSSSYNEQFF. The CDR3 DNA follows: TGTGCCCGTTCCTCGAGCTCCTACAATGAGCAGTTCTTC. Full variable domain (outside the CDR3, taken from reference TRBV30 and TRBJ2-1): SQTIHQWPATLVQPVGSPLSLECTVEGTSNPNLYWYRQAAGRGLQLLFYSVGIGQISSEVPQNLSASRPQDRQFILSSKKLLLSDSGFYLCARSSSSYNEQFFGPGTRLTVL.

The chain employs TRBV28 and TRBJ1-1; D gene ambiguous. CDR3 length: 12 residues. Germline V gene data show CDR1 as MDHEN and CDR2 as SYDVKM. V shed 0 bases and J shed 7 bases, with 6 bases lying between them. The CDR3 region is CASSLWTREAFF. The CDR3 DNA follows: TGTGCCAGCAGTTTATGGACACGTGAAGCTTTCTTT.

J is TRBJ1-5 and V is TRBV28; 8 bases map to TRBD1. The CDR3 length is 15 residues. The germline gives CDR1 MDHEN, CDR2 SYDVKM. V gave up 2 bases and J gave up 4 bases; unmatched junction bases: 4. CDR3: CASSLQGARNQPQHF. Here the CDR3 DNA reads TGTGCCAGCAGTTTACAGGGGGCCAGAAATCAGCCCCAGCATTTT.

The chain couples TRBV4-2 to TRBJ1-1; 8 nucleotides match TRBD1. The ends lost 4 bases at V and 4 bases at J; junction bases unmatched: 8. Germline CDR1 LGHNA, CDR2 YNFKEQ. This CDR3 is built from 15 residues. CDR3 DNA: TGTGCCAGCAGCCTCTCACAGGGGGGGACCACTGAAGCTTTCTTT. Translated: CASSLSQGGTTEAFF.

J is TRBJ2-5 and V is TRBV7-2, with a tentative D call TRBD2 (5 bases). Germline V gene data show CDR1 as SGHTA and CDR2 as FQGNSA. Trimming cost V 5 bases and J 4 bases, with 17 bases left between them. The CDR3 sequence is 15 residues long. CDR3 coding DNA: TGTGCCAGCAGCCCCGCCCAGCGGAGTCGAGAGACCCAGTACTTC. Amino acid sequence: CASSPAQRSRETQYF.

The chain carries TRBV6-5 and TRBJ2-7; 7 bases match TRBD2. V was pared by 7 bases and J by 1 base, with 7 bases of the junction left unmatched. This CDR3 contains 14 residues. Germline CDR1 MNHEY, CDR2 SVGAGI. The CDR3, as DNA: TGTGCCAGCACCTGGGGGGGGTCGTCCTACGAGCAGTACTTC. Translation gives CASTWGGSSYEQYF.

The chain has TRBV5-8 and TRBJ2-6; weak D call: TRBD2 (6 bases). Trimming took 3 bases from V and 3 from J, leaving 16 bases between them. The CDR3 sequence is 17 residues long. Germline V gene sequence: CDR1 SGHTS, CDR2 YDEGEE. For the CDR3, the DNA is TGTGCCAGCAGCTCCGGGAGCCGGGGGATTGGGGCCAACGTCCTGACTTTC. It codes for CASSSGSRGIGANVLTF. The full variable domain, in which reference TRBV5-8 and TRBJ2-6 provide the parts outside the CDR3, is EAGVTQSPTHLIKTRGQQATLRCSPISGHTSVYWYQQALGLGLQFLLWYDEGEERNRGNFPPRFSGRQFPNYSSELNVNALELEDSALYLCASSSGSRGIGANVLTFGAGSRLTVL.

The V and J genes are TRBV7-2 and TRBJ1-1, with 9 bases matching TRBD1. Germline V lookup: CDR1 SGHTA, CDR2 FQGNSA. J was trimmed by 1 base and V by 4 bases; bases with no gene match: 7. The CDR3 extends over 16 amino acids. The CDR3 DNA reads TGTGCCAGCAGCTACTTGCCGGGACAGGGGAACACTGAAGCTTTCTTT. It yields the protein CASSYLPGQGNTEAFF.

This clone was detected once. This sequence joins TRBV7-6 and TRBJ2-1; 11 bases are shared with TRBD2. The CDR3 has 15 amino acids. J lost 7 bases, V lost 1 base, and 3 bases had no gene match. CDR1 is SGHVS and CDR2 is FNYEAQ in the germline V gene. This CDR3 reads CASSLEPSGRNEQFF. The CDR3 DNA sequence: TGTGCCAGCAGCTTAGAGCCTAGCGGGAGGAATGAGCAGTTCTTC. Looking up the rest from reference TRBV7-6 and TRBJ2-1 gives the full variable domain: GAGVSQSPRYKVTKRGQDVALRCDPISGHVSLYWYRQALGQGPEFLTYFNYEAQQDKSGLPNDRFSAERPEGSISTLTIQRTEQRDSAMYRCASSLEPSGRNEQFFGPGTRLTVL.

DNA of the CDR3: TGTGCCAGCAGCGCACGACAGGGCATGATAACTGAAGCTTTCTTT. Translated: CASSARQGMITEAFF. The chain couples TRBV9 to TRBJ1-1, with 7 nucleotides matching TRBD1. CDR1 and CDR2 (germline): SGDLS, YYNGEE. The V segment lost 3 bases and the J segment 5 bases; nucleotides outside the gene matches: 10. This CDR3 spans 15 amino acids.

V gene TRBV4-2 combines with J gene TRBJ2-1; 11 nucleotides match TRBD2. The CDR3 runs 16 residues. The J segment lost 7 bases and the V segment lost 4 bases, leaving 9 bases of the junction unmatched. In germline, CDR1 is LGHNA, CDR2 YNFKEQ. The CDR3 region is CASSPPVAGGWNEQFF. For the CDR3, the DNA is TGTGCCAGCAGCCCCCCGGTAGCGGGGGGGTGGAATGAGCAGTTCTTC.

The CDR3 nucleotides read TGCGCCAGCAGCCCGCAGGGAGGGGAGAATGAAAAACTGTTTTTT. It encodes CASSPQGGENEKLFF. This sequence joins TRBV5-1 and TRBJ1-4; the D gene is possibly TRBD1 (5 bases). Trimming removed 4 bases at V and 5 bases at J, with 15 bases between. Germline V gene data show CDR1 as SGHRS and CDR2 as YFSETQ. The CDR3 runs 15 residues.

The chain has TRBV5-1 and TRBJ2-3; D may be TRBD2 (6 bases). From germline, CDR1 is SGHRS and CDR2 YFSETQ. V was trimmed by 4 bases and J by 1 base, leaving 13 bases between them. This CDR3 is built from 15 residues. The CDR3 loop reads CASSPPLAGTDTQYF. DNA of the CDR3: TGCGCCAGCAGCCCTCCATTAGCGGGCACAGATACGCAGTATTTT.

This rearrangement joins TRBV18 to TRBJ2-1; 9 bases line up with TRBD2. This CDR3 comprises 17 residues. Germline CDR1 and CDR2: KGHSH and LQKENI. With 3 bases clipped from V and 4 bases from J, the junction kept 10 bases outside the gene matches. The CDR3 nucleotides are TGTGCCAGCTCACCGGCGGGGGGGCCCAGGGTATACAATGAGCAGTTCTTC. Residues: CASSPAGGPRVYNEQFF.

The chain carries TRBV9 and TRBJ2-7, with TRBD2 as a possible D gene (6 bases). V was pared by 2 bases and J by 6 bases, with 21 bases between. CDR1 is SGDLS, CDR2 YYNGEE, per germline. The CDR3 consists of 16 residues. CDR3 in DNA: TGTGCCAGCAGCGTTGTGGGGGGACGAGGACTGGGCGAGCAGTACTTC. Its protein is CASSVVGGRGLGEQYF.

CDR3 protein: CASSSLHAVPSYEQYF. In DNA, the CDR3 is TGTGCCAGCAGCTCCCTCCATGCAGTTCCCTCCTACGAGCAGTACTTC. This chain uses TRBV7-6 with TRBJ2-7, with no clear D. The length of the CDR3 is 16 residues. Germline V CDR1 and CDR2: SGHVS, FNYEAQ. Between the trimmed V and J ends, which lost 4 bases and 0 bases, there was a span of 16 bases.

The chain is built from TRBV2 and TRBJ2-2; 11 bases fit TRBD1. CDR1 is SNHLY and CDR2 is FYNNEI in the germline V gene. The CDR3 length is 16 residues. The ends lost 6 bases at V and 5 bases at J; junction bases unmatched: 8. The CDR3 loop reads CASRRTDRGLTGELFF. CDR3 DNA: TGTGCCAGCAGGCGGACGGACAGGGGGCTTACCGGGGAGCTGTTTTTT.